Presented here are 21 T cell receptor beta chains from one specimen sequenced in a study of shared clonotypes between healthy human individuals. Naive CD8 isolation took CD45RO-negative cells positively selected for CCR7 and excluded terminally differentiated effector memory CD45RA+ cells. Produced via immunoSEQ multiplex PCR; TCRdb's table is partial and in-frame only. This repertoire shows 2 million to 2.5 million clones, around 93% found once; its top ten account for more than 1.5%. Sequencing input: naive CD8+ T cells from PBMCs. The origin of the receptors is a young man in good health. Some clones in this sample may be carry-over from other donors' samples.

In DNA, the CDR3 is TGCAGTGCTAGAGTGGCTGTAGAGCAGTTCTTC. As protein: CSARVAVEQFF. This chain links TRBV20-1 with TRBJ2-1; D is ambiguous. The CDR3 extends over 11 amino acids. V dropped 1 base and J dropped 10 bases, with 8 bases sitting between them. In germline, CDR1 is DFQATT, CDR2 SNEGSKA (reference sequence).

This clone was detected once. This chain connects TRBV7-2 to TRBJ2-3, with 8 bases lining up with TRBD2. Germline V gene data show CDR1 as SGHTA and CDR2 as FQGNSA. The CDR3 loop spans 15 amino acids. Losses at the gene ends were 6 bases for V and 5 bases for J; bases not matched to a gene: 10. The CDR3, as DNA: TGTGCCAGCAGTTCGGGGGCGGGAGGCTTAGATACGCAGTATTTT. It specifies CASSSGAGGLDTQYF.

The DNA of the CDR3 is TGTGCCAGCAGGGGGGTTCGGCTCCTCTACGAGCAGTACTTC. Amino acid sequence: CASRGVRLLYEQYF. The V gene is TRBV28, the J gene TRBJ2-7; possibly TRBD1 or TRBD2 for D (5 bases each). This CDR3 contains 14 residues. Trimming removed 6 bases at V and 3 bases at J, with 15 bases between. The germline gives CDR1 MDHEN, CDR2 SYDVKM.

The chain carries TRBV29-1 and TRBJ1-1, with D tentatively TRBD1 (6 bases). V was clipped by 6 bases and J by 4 bases, with 33 bases between them. The germline V gene has CDR1 SQVTM and CDR2 ANQGSEA. The CDR3 spans 19 residues. CDR3 DNA: TGCAGCGTCGACCCTTTCTTGGGGGCTGAGATAATGGGAAGCACTGAAGCTTTCTTT. Protein: CSVDPFLGAEIMGSTEAFF.

The rearrangement uses TRBV28 and TRBJ1-1, with 7 bases lining up with TRBD1. Trimming cost V 7 bases and J 4 bases; bases outside gene matches: 9. From germline, CDR1 is MDHEN and CDR2 SYDVKM. The length of the CDR3 is 14 residues. CDR3 loop: CASINRGSGTEAFF. Written as DNA, the CDR3 is TGTGCCAGCATCAACAGGGGATCGGGCACTGAAGCTTTCTTT.

The chain recombines TRBV9 with TRBJ2-1, with TRBD2 identical over 10 bases. The CDR3 has 16 residues. CDR1 is SGDLS and CDR2 is YYNGEE in the germline V gene. Unmatched junction bases numbered 9, after V lost 0 bases and J lost 9 bases. CDR3 residues: CASSVGLAGAVGEQFF. The CDR3 DNA follows: TGTGCCAGCAGCGTAGGGCTAGCGGGAGCGGTCGGTGAGCAGTTCTTC.

The chain links TRBV4-2 to TRBJ2-3, with D tentatively TRBD1 or TRBD2 (6 bases each). CDR3 length: 17 amino acids. V lost 0 bases and J lost 4, with 17 bases in between. Germline V gene sequence: CDR1 LGHNA, CDR2 YNFKEQ. The DNA of the CDR3 is TGTGCCAGCAGCCAAGATCCTCGGGGGCAGCCGGCAGATACGCAGTATTTT. Protein sequence: CASSQDPRGQPADTQYF.

This chain connects TRBV6-1 to TRBJ1-5; unclear D gene. Germline CDR1 MNHNS, CDR2 SASEGT. V was clipped by 1 base and J by 0 bases, with 4 bases between them. This CDR3 region has 14 residues. CDR3 DNA sequence: TGTGCCAGCAGTGAAGTCTATAGCAATCAGCCCCAGCATTTT. Translated: CASSEVYSNQPQHF.

The CDR3: CSVPYRVGATGYTF. The CDR3 bases are TGCAGCGTTCCGTACAGGGTCGGGGCCACTGGCTACACCTTC. This rearrangement joins TRBV29-1 to TRBJ1-2, with D possibly being TRBD1 (6 bases). The CDR3 spans 14 residues. Trimming pared 5 bases from V and 7 bases from J, leaving 20 bases between. CDR1 and CDR2 from the germline V gene are SQVTM and ANQGSEA.

The CDR3 sequence is CASSNQRDSSGNTIYF. For the CDR3, the DNA is TGTGCCAGCAGTAATCAGCGGGACAGCTCTGGAAACACCATATATTTT. This chain uses TRBV28 with TRBJ1-3; TRBD1 matches at 7 bases. CDR1 is MDHEN and CDR2 is SYDVKM in the germline V gene. The CDR3 covers 16 residues. V was pared by 5 bases and J by 0 bases, with 7 bases of the junction left unmatched.

V and J are TRBV6-5 and TRBJ2-7; the D gene is possibly TRBD2 (5 bases). The germline V gene has CDR1 MNHEY and CDR2 SVGAGI. CDR3 length equals 12 residues. The germline V and J ends were trimmed by 7 bases and 2 bases, with 9 bases remaining between them. The CDR3: CASTAGTYEQYF. DNA of the CDR3: TGTGCCAGCACGGCCGGGACCTACGAGCAGTACTTC.

The CDR3 DNA follows: TGTGCCAGCAGCTTGGCAGATATCTCCTACGAGCAGTACTTC. Protein: CASSLADISYEQYF. The chain has TRBV5-6 and TRBJ2-7; D is uncertain. Trimming left V 0 bases short and J 0 bases short, with 7 bases between. This CDR3 contains 14 residues. The V gene's germline CDR1 is SGHDT and CDR2 YYEEEE.

The chain is built from TRBV6-1 and TRBJ1-2, with 8 bases fitting TRBD1. V lost 6 bases and J lost 4; bases outside the gene matches: 4. Germline loops: CDR1 MNHNS, CDR2 SASEGT. The CDR3 sequence is 13 residues long. CDR3 residues: CASSQGAGYGYTF. The CDR3 DNA follows: TGTGCCAGCAGCCAGGGGGCGGGCTATGGCTACACCTTC.

This clone has a handful of counts. Other nucleotide sequences in the sample specify the same CDR3. CDR3 sequence (DNA): TGTGCCAGCAGTTGGGGACAGGGTTACGAGCAGTACTTC. It codes for CASSWGQGYEQYF. V and J are TRBV6-5 and TRBJ2-7, with 9 positions matching TRBD1. The CDR3 is 13 residues long. The V gene's germline CDR1 is MNHEY and CDR2 SVGAGI. V lost 4 bases and J lost 4; bases outside the gene matches: 2.

V usage is TRBV6-5 and J usage is TRBJ1-3; unclear D gene. The CDR3 covers 15 residues. The V end was cut by 6 bases, the J end by 0 bases, with 12 bases between. Germline V gives CDR1 MNHEY, CDR2 SVGAGI. The DNA of the CDR3 is TGTGCCAGCAGAAACCTTCCCCCCTCTGGAAACACCATATATTTT. It yields the protein CASRNLPPSGNTIYF.

The chain couples TRBV7-9 to TRBJ2-1; D perhaps matches TRBD2 (5 bases). The CDR3 is 15 residues long. Trimming pared 7 bases from V and 2 bases from J, leaving 15 bases between. Per germline, CDR1 SEHNR and CDR2 FQNEAQ (reference sequence). CDR3 coding DNA: TGTGCCAGCAAGGGAACCGGCGGGCCCTACAATGAGCAGTTCTTC. Its translation is CASKGTGGPYNEQFF.

This clone was detected only once. The V call is TRBV4-1, the J call TRBJ2-7, with 9 bases matching TRBD1. The CDR3 sequence is 13 residues long. V shed 2 bases, J shed 7 bases, and the junction held 3 bases outside the gene matches. The V gene's germline CDR1 is MGHRA and CDR2 YSYEKL. The CDR3 is CASSQRTGEEQYF. DNA for the CDR3: TGCGCCAGCAGCCAAAGGACAGGGGAAGAGCAGTACTTC.

A note on this clone: This sample includes further DNA sequences coding for the same CDR3. V is TRBV7-9 and J is TRBJ1-2; a possible D gene is TRBD1 (5 bases). Germline CDR1 reads SEHNR; CDR2 reads FQNEAQ (reference sequence). V lost 3 bases, J lost 2 bases, and 10 bases lay in between. This CDR3 region has 14 residues. CDR3 bases: TGTGCCAGCAGCTTGGGACCGACGAACTATGGCTACACCTTC. This sequence encodes CASSLGPTNYGYTF.

J is TRBJ2-1 and V is TRBV25-1, with unresolved D. The V end was cut by 10 bases, the J end by 8 bases, with 9 bases between. Germline CDR1 and CDR2: MGHDK and SYGVNS. This CDR3 is 10 amino acids long. The CDR3 protein is CATLLHEQFF. The CDR3 nucleotides are TGTGCCACCCTCCTCCATGAGCAGTTCTTC.

The V gene is TRBV4-3, the J gene TRBJ2-2, with D hard to call. Germline V gene data show CDR1 as LGHNA and CDR2 as YSLEER. The CDR3 length is 15 residues. Trimming removed 3 bases from V and 2 bases from J, with 10 bases in between. The CDR3 here is CASSQNYRNTGELFF. CDR3 in DNA: TGCGCCAGCAGCCAGAATTACAGAAACACCGGGGAGCTGTTTTTT.

The chain carries TRBV28 and TRBJ2-2, with a possible D match to TRBD2 (6 bases). Germline CDR1 reads MDHEN; CDR2 reads SYDVKM. The CDR3 runs to 13 residues. V was clipped by 6 bases and J by 5 bases, with 10 bases between them. For the CDR3, the DNA is TGTGCCAGCAGGGGGGGTAGAACCGGGGAGCTGTTTTTT. This codes for CASRGGRTGELFF.